This TCR beta chain was identified in a study of T cell changes during pregnancy in multiple sclerosis. The CDR3 runs to 14 residues. Per the germline V gene, CDR1 is MDHEN and CDR2 is SYDVKM. The V gene end was trimmed by 6 bases and the J gene end by 5 bases; junction bases not matched to a gene: 7. Only a few counts were recorded for this clone. Produced via immunoSEQ multiplex PCR; TCRdb's table is partial and in-frame only. The repertoire has tens of thousands of clones, approximately 90% of them found once; the top ten carry 1.1% to 1.5%. Specimen: peripheral blood, collected in the second trimester of pregnancy. The chain couples TRBV28 to TRBJ2-3; 8 nucleotides match TRBD2. The receptor was isolated from a female donor in good health, enrolled as a control in a pregnancy study. In DNA, the CDR3 is TGTGCCAGCAGCCAAGCGGGAGTTGGAGATACGCAGTATTTT. Its protein product is CASSQAGVGDTQYF.